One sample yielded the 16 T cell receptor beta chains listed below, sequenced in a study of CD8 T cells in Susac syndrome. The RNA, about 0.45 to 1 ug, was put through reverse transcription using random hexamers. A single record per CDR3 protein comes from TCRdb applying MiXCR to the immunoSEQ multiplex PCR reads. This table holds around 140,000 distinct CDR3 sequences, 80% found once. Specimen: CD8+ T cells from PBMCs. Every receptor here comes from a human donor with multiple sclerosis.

The CDR3 region has the DNA TGTGCCAGCAGTGAGGCTAGCGGGCGGCTATCCTATCGTTACAATGAGCAGTTCTTC. Translation: CASSEASGRLSYRYNEQFF. The chain is built from TRBV2 and TRBJ2-1; 8 positions agree with TRBD2. V shed 3 bases and J 4 bases; nucleotides not matched to a gene: 17. The germline gives CDR1 SNHLY, CDR2 FYNNEI. The CDR3 spans 19 residues. Combining the CDR3 with reference TRBV2 and TRBJ2-1 gives the whole variable domain EPEVTQTPSHQVTQMGQEVILRCVPISNHLYFYWYRQILGQKVEFLVSFYNNEISEKSEIFDDQFSVERPDGSNFTLKIRSTKLEDSAMYFCASSEASGRLSYRYNEQFFGPGTRLTVL.

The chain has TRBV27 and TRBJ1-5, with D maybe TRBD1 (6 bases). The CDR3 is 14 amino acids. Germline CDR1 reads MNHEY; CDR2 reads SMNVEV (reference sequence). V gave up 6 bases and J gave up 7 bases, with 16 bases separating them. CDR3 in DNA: TGTGCCAGCAGCCGCGGACAGTCAAGGCAGCCCCAGCATTTT. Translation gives CASSRGQSRQPQHF.

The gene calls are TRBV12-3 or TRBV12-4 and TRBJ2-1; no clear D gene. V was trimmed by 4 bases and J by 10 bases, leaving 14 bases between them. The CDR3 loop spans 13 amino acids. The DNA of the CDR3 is TGTGCCAGCAGTTCCGTCCTTAGCAACGAGCAGTTCTTC. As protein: CASSSVLSNEQFF.

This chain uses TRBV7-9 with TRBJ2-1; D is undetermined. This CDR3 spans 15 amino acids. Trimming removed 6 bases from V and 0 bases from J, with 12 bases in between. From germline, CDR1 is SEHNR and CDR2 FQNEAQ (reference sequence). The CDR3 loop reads CASSPVGSSYNEQFF. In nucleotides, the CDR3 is TGTGCCAGCAGTCCCGTAGGCAGCTCCTACAATGAGCAGTTCTTC. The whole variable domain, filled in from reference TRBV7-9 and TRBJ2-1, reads DTGVSQNPRHKITKRGQNVTFRCDPISEHNRLYWYRQTLGQGPEFLTYFQNEAQLEKSRLLSDRFSAERPKGSFSTLEIQRTEQGDSAMYLCASSPVGSSYNEQFFGPGTRLTVL.

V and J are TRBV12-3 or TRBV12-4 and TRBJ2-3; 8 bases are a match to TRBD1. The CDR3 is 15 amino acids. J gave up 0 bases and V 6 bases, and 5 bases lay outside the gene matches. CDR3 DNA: TGTGCCAGCAGATGGACAGGGTTTAGCACAGATACGCAGTATTTT. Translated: CASRWTGFSTDTQYF.

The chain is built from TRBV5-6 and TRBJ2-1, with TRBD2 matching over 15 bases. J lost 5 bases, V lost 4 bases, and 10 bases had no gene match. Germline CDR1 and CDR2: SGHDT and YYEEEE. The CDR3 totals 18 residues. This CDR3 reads CASSPEGTSGGYNNEQFF. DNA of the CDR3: TGTGCCAGCAGCCCGGAAGGGACTAGCGGGGGGTACAACAATGAGCAGTTCTTC.

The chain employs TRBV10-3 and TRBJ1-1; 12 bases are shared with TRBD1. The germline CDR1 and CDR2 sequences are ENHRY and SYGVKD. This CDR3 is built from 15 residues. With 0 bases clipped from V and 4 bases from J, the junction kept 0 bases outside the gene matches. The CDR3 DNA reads TGTGCCATCAGTGAGTCGGGACAGGGGGCCACTGAAGCTTTCTTT. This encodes CAISESGQGATEAFF.

The CDR3: CASSHGGKNTEAFF. The DNA of the CDR3 is TGTGCCAGCTCCCACGGGGGGAAGAACACTGAAGCTTTCTTT. V and J are TRBV18 and TRBJ1-1; tentative D call: TRBD1 (5 bases). This CDR3 has 14 amino acids. V was clipped by 6 bases and J by 1 base, with 12 bases between them. CDR1 KGHSH and CDR2 LQKENI come from the germline V gene.

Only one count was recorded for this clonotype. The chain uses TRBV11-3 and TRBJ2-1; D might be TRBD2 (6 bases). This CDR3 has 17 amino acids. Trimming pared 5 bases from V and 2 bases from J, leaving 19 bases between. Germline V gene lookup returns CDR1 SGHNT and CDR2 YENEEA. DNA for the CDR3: TGTGCCAGCAGCGCCAGGGATCCGGGAGTTCCCTACAATGAGCAGTTCTTC. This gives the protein CASSARDPGVPYNEQFF.

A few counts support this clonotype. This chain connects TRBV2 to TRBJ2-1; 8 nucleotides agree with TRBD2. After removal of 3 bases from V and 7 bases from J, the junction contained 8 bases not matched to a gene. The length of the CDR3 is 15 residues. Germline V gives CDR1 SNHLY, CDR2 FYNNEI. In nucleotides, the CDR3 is TGTGCCAGCAGTGAGGGACTAGGTCGACGGAATGAGCAGTTCTTC. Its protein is CASSEGLGRRNEQFF.

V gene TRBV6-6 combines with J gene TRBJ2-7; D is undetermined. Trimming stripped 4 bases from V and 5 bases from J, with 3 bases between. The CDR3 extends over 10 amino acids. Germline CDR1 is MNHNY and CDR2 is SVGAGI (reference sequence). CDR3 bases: TGTGCCAGCAGTTCCCACGAGCAGTACTTC. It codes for CASSSHEQYF.

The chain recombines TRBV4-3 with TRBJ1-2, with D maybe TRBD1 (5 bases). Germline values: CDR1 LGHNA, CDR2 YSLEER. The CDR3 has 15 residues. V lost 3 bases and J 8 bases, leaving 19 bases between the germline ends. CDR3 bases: TGCGCCAGCAGCCAGGGAACAGCGGATAAGGGGGGCTACACCTTC. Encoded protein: CASSQGTADKGGYTF.

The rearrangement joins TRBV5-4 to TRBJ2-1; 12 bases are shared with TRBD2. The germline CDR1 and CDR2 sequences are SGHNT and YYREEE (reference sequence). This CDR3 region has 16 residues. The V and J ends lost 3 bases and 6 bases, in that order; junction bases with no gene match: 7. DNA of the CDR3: TGTGCCAGCAGCTCCGGACTAGCGGGATACGGCAATGAGCAGTTCTTC. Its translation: CASSSGLAGYGNEQFF.

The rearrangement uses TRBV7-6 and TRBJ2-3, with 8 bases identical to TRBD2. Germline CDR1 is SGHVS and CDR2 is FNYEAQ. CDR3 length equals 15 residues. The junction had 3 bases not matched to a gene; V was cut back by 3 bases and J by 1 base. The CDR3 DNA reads TGTGCCAGCAGCTTCGGGACTAGTCGCACAGATACGCAGTATTTT. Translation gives CASSFGTSRTDTQYF.

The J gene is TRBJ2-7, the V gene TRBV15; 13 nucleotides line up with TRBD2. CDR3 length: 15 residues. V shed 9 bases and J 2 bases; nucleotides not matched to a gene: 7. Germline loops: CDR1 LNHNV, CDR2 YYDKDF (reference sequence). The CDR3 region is CATSPGLAGAYEQYF. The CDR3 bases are TGTGCCACATCCCCCGGACTAGCGGGGGCCTACGAGCAGTACTTC.

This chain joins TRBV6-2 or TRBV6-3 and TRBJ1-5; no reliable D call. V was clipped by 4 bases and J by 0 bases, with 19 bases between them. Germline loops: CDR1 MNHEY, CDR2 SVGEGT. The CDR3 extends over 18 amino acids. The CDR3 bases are TGTGCCAGCAGTTTCTCATCTGGAGGGTTAAATAGCAATCAGCCCCAGCATTTT. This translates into CASSFSSGGLNSNQPQHF.